This TCR beta chain was captured by sequencing in a study of T cells after posttransplantation cyclophosphamide. Study conclusions and caveats: Later post-transplant blood repertoires were often dominated by donor CD8+ memory clones. TRB clonality was highly associated with recipient CMV seropositivity and reactivation. Skin or GI-infiltrating T cells shared few TRB sequences with blood.

There are many counts of this clone. Its antigen is unidentified. Assay used: immunoSEQ multiplex PCR; TCRdb lists only in-frame clones, some missing. The counts give about 40,000 clones, none of them seen only once; 3.5% to 5.5% is held by the top ten. Germline-derived CDR1 and CDR2 are MNHNS and SASEGT. CDR3 length: 13 residues. With 2 bases removed from V and 7 bases from J, the gap between germline ends came to 11 bases. This clonotype was sampled from a woman in her forties or fifties in good health and a related stem cell transplant donor. The sample was PBMCs. This chain uses TRBV6-1 with TRBJ1-2; possible D gene TRBD1, 6 bases. The CDR3 here is CASSELQGRGYTF. The DNA of the CDR3 is TGTGCCAGCAGTGAATTACAGGGTCGTGGCTACACCTTC.